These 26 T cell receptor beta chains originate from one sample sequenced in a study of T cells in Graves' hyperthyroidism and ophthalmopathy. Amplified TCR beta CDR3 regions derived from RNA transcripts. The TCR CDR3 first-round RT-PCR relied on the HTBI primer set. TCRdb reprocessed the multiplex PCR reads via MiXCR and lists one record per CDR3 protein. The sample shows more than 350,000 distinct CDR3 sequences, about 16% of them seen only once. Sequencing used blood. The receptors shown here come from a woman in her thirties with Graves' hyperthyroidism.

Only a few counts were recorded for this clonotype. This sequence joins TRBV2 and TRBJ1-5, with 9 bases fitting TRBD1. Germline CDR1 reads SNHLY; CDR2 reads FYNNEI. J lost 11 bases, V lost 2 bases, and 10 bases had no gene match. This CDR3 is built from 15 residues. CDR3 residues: CASSEMGQGIGSQHF. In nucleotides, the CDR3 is TGTGCCAGCAGTGAAATGGGACAGGGCATCGGGTCCCAGCATTTT.

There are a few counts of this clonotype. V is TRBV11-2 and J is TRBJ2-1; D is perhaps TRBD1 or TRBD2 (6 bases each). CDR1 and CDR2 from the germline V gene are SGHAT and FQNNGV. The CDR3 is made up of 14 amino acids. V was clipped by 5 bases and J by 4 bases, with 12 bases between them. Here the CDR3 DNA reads TGTGCCAGCAGCAAAATAGGGGGGTACAATGAGCAGTTCTTC. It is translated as CASSKIGGYNEQFF.

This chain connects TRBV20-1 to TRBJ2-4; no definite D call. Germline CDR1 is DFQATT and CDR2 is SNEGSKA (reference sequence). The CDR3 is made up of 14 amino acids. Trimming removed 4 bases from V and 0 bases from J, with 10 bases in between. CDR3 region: CSATNPLAKNIQYF. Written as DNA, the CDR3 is TGCAGTGCTACCAATCCCCTAGCCAAAAACATTCAGTACTTC.

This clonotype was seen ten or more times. CDR3 sequence reads: CASSYSVPGRSTNEKLFF. Written as DNA, the CDR3 is TGTGCCAGCAGTTACTCTGTCCCGGGACGGTCAACTAATGAAAAACTGTTTTTT. This sequence joins TRBV6-6 and TRBJ1-4, with a possible D match to TRBD1 (5 bases). The length of the CDR3 is 18 residues. V lost 0 bases to trimming and J lost 0 bases, with 14 bases between them. Germline V gene lookup returns CDR1 MNHNY and CDR2 SVGAGI (reference sequence).

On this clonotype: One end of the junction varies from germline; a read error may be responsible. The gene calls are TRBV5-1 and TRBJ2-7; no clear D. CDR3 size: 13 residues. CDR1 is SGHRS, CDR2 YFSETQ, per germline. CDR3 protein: CASSLALSYEQHF. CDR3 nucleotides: TGCGCCAGCAGCTTGGCCCTCTCCTACGAGCAGCACTTC. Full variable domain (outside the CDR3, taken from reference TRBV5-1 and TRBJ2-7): KAGVTQTPRYLIKTRGQQVTLSCSPISGHRSVSWYQQTPGQGLQFLFEYFSETQRNKGNFPGRFSGRQFSNSRSEMNVSTLELGDSALYLCASSLALSYEQHFGPGTRLTVT.

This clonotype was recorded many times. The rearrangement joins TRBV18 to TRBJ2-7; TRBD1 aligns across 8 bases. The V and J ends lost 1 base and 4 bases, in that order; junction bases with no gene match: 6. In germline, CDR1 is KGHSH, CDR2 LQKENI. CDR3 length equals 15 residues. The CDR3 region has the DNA TGTGCCAGCTCACCACGGACAGGGATCTTTTACGAGCAGTACTTC. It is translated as CASSPRTGIFYEQYF.

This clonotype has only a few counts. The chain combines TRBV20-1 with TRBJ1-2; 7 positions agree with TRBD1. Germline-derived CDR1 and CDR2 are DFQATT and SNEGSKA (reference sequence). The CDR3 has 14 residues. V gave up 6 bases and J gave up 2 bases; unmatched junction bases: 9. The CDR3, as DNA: TGCAGTGCCCGGGACAGCCATAAGAACTATGGCTACACCTTC. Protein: CSARDSHKNYGYTF.

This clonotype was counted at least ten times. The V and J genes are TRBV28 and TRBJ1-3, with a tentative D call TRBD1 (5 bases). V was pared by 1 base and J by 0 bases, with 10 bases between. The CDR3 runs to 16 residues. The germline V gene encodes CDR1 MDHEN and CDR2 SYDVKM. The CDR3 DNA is TGTGCCAGCAGTTTATCCCTCGGGGGCTCTGGAAACACCATATATTTT. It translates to CASSLSLGGSGNTIYF.

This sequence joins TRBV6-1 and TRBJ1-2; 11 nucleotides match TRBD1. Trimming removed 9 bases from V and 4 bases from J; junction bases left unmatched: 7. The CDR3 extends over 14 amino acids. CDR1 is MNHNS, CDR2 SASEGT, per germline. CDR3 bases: TGTGCCAGTAGGACAGGGGGCGCACCCTATGGCTACACCTTC. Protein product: CASRTGGAPYGYTF.

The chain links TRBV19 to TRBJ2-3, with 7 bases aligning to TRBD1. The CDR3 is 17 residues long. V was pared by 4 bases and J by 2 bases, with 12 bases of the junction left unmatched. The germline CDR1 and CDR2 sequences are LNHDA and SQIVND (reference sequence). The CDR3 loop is CASSTLFQGENTDTQYF. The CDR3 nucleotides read TGTGCCAGTAGTACCCTTTTTCAGGGGGAAAACACAGATACGCAGTATTTT.

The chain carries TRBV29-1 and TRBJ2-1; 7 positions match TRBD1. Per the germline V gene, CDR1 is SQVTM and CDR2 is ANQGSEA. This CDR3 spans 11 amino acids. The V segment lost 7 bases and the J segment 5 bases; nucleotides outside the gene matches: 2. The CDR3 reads CSGDSHNEQFF. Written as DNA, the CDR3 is TGCAGCGGGGACAGTCACAATGAGCAGTTCTTC.

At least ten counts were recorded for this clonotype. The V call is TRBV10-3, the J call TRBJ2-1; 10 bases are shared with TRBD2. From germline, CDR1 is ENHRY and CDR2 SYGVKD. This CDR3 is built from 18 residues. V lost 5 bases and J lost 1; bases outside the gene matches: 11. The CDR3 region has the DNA TGTGCCATCAGTCAACGGGCTAGCGGGAGCGGATCCTACAATGAGCAGTTCTTC. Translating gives CAISQRASGSGSYNEQFF.

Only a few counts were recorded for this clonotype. The CDR3 nucleotides read TGCAGTGCCCCGGTTGAAACCGGGGAGCTGTTTTTT. Amino acids: CSAPVETGELFF. This sequence joins TRBV20-1 and TRBJ2-2; D not certain. V gave up 6 bases and J gave up 5 bases, with 10 bases separating them. There are 12 residues in the CDR3. The germline gives CDR1 DFQATT, CDR2 SNEGSKA (reference sequence).

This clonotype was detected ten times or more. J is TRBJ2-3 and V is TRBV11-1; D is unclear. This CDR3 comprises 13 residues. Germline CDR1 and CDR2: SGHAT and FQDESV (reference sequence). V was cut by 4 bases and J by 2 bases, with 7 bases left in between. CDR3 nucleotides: TGTGCCAGCAGCTATGATTCCACAGATACGCAGTATTTT. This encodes CASSYDSTDTQYF.

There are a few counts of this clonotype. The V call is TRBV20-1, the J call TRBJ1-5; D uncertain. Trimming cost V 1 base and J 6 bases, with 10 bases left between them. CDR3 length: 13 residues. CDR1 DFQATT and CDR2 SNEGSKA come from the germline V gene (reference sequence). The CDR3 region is CSARAPSGQPQHF. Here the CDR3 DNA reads TGCAGTGCTAGAGCTCCCTCGGGTCAGCCCCAGCATTTT.

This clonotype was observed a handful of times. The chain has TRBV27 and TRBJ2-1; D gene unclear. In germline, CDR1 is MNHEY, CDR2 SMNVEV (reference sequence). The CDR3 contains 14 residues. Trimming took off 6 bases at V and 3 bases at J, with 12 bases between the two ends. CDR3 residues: CASRTPTNYNEQFF. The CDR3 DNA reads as TGTGCCAGCAGGACCCCGACAAACTACAATGAGCAGTTCTTC.

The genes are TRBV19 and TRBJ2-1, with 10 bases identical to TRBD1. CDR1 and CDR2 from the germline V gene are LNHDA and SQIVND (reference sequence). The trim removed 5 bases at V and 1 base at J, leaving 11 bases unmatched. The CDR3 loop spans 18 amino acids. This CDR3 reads CASSFDRGRRHSYNEQFF. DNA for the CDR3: TGTGCCAGTAGTTTCGACAGGGGGCGTCGGCATTCCTACAATGAGCAGTTCTTC.

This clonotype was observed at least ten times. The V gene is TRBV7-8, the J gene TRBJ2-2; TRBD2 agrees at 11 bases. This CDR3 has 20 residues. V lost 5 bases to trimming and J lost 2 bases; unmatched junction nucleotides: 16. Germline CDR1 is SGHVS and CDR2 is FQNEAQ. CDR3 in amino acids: CASSPIGTVGLAANTGELFF. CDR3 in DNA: TGTGCCAGCAGCCCGATCGGGACGGTGGGACTAGCGGCTAACACCGGGGAGCTGTTTTTT.

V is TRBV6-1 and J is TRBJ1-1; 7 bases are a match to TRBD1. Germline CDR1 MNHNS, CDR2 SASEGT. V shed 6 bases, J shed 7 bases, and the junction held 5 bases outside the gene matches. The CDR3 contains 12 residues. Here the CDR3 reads CASSRTGVEAFF. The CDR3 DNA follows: TGTGCCAGCAGCCGGACAGGAGTTGAAGCTTTCTTT.

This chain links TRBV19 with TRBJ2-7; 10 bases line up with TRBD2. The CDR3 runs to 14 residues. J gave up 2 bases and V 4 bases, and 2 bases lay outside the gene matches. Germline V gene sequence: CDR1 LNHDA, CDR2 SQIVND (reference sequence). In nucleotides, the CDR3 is TGTGCCAGTAGTAGAGCGGGAGGGCCCTACGAGCAGTACTTC. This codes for CASSRAGGPYEQYF.

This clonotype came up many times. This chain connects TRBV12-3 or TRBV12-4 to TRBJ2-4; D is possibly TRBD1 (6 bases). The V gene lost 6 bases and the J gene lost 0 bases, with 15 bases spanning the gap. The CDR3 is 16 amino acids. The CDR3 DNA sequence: TGTGCCAGCAGGAGTCGACAGGACGGAGCCAAAAACATTCAGTACTTC. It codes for CASRSRQDGAKNIQYF.

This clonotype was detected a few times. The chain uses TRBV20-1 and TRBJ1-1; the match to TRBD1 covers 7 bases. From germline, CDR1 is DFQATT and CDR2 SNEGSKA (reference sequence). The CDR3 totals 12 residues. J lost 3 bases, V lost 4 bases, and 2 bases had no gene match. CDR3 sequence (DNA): TGCAGTGCTAAGGACAGGTACACTGAAGCTTTCTTT. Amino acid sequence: CSAKDRYTEAFF.

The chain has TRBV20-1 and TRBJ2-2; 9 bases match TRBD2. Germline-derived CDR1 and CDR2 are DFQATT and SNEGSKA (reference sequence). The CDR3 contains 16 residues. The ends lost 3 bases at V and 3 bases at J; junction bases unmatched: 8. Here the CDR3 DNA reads TGCAGTGCTAGTAACAGGCTAGCGGGATACACCGGGGAGCTGTTTTTT. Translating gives CSASNRLAGYTGELFF.

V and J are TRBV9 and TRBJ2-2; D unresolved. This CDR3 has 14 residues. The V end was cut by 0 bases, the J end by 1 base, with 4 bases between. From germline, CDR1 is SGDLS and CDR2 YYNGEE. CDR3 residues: CASSVVQNTGELFF. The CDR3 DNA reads TGTGCCAGCAGCGTAGTACAGAACACCGGGGAGCTGTTTTTT.

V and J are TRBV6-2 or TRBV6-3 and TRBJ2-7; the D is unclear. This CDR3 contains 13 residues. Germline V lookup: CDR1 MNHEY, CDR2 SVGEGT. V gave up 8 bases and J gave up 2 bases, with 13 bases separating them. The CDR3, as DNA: TGTGCCAGCGCGGTATACATAACCTACGAGCAGTACTTC. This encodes CASAVYITYEQYF.

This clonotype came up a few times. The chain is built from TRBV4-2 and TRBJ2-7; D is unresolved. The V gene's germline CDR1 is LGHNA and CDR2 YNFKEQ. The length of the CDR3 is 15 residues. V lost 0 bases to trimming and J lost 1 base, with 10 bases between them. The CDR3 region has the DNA TGTGCCAGCAGCCAAGATCCCCAGCCATCCTACGAGCAGTACTTC. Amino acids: CASSQDPQPSYEQYF.